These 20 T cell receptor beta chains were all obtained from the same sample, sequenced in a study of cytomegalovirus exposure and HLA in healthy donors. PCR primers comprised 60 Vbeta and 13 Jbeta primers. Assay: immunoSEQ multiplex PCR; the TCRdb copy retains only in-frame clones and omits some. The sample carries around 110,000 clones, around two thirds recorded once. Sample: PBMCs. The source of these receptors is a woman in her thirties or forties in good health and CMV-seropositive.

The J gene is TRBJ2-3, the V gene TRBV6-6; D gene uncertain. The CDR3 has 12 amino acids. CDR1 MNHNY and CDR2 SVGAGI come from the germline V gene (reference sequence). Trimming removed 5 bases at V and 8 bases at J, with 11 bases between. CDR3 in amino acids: CASSTVYGTQYF. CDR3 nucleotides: TGTGCCAGCAGTACAGTATACGGTACGCAGTATTTT.

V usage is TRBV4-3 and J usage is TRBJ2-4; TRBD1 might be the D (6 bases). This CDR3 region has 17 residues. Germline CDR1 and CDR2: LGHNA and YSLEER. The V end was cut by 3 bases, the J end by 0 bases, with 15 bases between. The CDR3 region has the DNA TGCGCCAGCAGCCAGACCGGGGACACCTTAGCCAAAAACATTCAGTACTTC. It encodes CASSQTGDTLAKNIQYF.

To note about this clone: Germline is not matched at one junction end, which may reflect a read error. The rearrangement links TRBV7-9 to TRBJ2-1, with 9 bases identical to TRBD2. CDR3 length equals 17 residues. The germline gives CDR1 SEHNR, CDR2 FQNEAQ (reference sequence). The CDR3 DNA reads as TGTTCCAGCAGCTCCTGGACTAGCGAGAGCTCCTACAATGAGCAGTTCTTC. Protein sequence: CSSSSWTSESSYNEQFF.

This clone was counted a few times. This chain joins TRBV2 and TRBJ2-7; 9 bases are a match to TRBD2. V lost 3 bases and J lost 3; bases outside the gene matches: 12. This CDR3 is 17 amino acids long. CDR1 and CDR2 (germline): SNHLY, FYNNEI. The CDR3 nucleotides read TGTGCCAGCAGTGAGAGGGAGGCTAGCGGGGTTTACTACGAGCAGTACTTC. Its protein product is CASSEREASGVYYEQYF.

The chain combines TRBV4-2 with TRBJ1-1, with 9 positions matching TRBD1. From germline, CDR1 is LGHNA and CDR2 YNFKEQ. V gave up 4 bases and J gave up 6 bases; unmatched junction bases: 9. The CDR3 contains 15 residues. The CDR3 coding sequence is TGTGCCAGCAGCCTTGGGGACAGGGAGTTCCCTGAAGCTTTCTTT. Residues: CASSLGDREFPEAFF.

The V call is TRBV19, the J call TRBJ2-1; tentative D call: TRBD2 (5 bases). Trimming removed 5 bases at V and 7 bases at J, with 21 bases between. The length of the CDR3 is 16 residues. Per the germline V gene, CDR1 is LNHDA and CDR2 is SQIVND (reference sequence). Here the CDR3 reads CASSPIGLTGINEQFF. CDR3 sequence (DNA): TGTGCCAGTAGTCCAATCGGACTCACCGGAATAAATGAGCAGTTCTTC.

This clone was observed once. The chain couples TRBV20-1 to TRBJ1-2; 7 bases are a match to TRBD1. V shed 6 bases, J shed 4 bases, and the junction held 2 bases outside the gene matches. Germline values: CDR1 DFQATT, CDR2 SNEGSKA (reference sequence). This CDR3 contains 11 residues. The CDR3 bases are TGCAGTGCATCAGGGGGCTATGGCTACACCTTC. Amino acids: CSASGGYGYTF.

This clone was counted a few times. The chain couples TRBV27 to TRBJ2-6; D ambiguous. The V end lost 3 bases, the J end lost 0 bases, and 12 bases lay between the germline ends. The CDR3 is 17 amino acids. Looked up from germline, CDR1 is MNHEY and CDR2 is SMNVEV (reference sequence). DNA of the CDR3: TGTGCCAGCAGTTTCGCCCGAGGTCGCTCTGGGGCCAACGTCCTGACTTTC. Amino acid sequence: CASSFARGRSGANVLTF. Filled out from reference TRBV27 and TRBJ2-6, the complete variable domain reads EAQVTQNPRYLITVTGKKLTVTCSQNMNHEYMSWYRQDPGLGLRQIYYSMNVEVTDKGDVPEGYKVSRKEKRNFPLILESPSPNQTSLYFCASSFARGRSGANVLTFGAGSRLTVL.

The DNA of the CDR3 is TGTGCCAGCAGTGGCAGGGTCTCCTACGAGCAGTACTTC. Translation: CASSGRVSYEQYF. The chain combines TRBV2 with TRBJ2-7, with D tentatively TRBD1 (5 bases). Germline assignment: CDR1 SNHLY and CDR2 FYNNEI. CDR3 length: 13 residues. Trimming removed 4 bases from V and 0 bases from J, with 7 bases in between.

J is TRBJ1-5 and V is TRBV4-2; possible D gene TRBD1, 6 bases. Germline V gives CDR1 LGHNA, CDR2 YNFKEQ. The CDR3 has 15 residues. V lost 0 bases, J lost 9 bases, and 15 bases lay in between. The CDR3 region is CASSQDSQGQGPQHF. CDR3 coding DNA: TGTGCCAGCAGCCAAGATAGCCAGGGGCAGGGGCCCCAGCATTTT.

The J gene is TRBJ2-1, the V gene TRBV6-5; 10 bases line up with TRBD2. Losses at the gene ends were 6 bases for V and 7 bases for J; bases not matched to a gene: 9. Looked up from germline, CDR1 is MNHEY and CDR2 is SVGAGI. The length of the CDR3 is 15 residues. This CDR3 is CASSQTSGTFNEQFF. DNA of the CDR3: TGTGCCAGCAGCCAAACTAGCGGGACTTTTAATGAGCAGTTCTTC.

The CDR3 DNA reads TGTGCCAGCAGCTCCACTAGCGGGAGTGAACGGGAGCAGTTCTTC. It encodes CASSSTSGSEREQFF. J is TRBJ2-1 and V is TRBV7-3; 11 bases are shared with TRBD2. Trimming cost V 4 bases and J 10 bases; bases outside gene matches: 9. The length of the CDR3 is 15 residues. The germline gives CDR1 SGHTA, CDR2 FQGTGA.

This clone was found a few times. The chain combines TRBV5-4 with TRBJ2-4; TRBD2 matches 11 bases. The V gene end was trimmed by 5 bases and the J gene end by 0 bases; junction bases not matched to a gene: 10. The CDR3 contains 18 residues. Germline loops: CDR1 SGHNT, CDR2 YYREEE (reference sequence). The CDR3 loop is CASSEEVAGGVAKNIQYF. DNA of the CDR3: TGTGCCAGCAGTGAGGAGGTAGCGGGAGGGGTAGCCAAAAACATTCAGTACTTC.

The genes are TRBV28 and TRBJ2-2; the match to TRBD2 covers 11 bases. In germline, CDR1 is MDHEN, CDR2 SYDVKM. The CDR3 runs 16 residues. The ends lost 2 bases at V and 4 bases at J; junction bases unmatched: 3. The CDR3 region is CASSLGGLAATGELFF. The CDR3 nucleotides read TGTGCCAGCAGTTTAGGGGGACTAGCGGCCACCGGGGAGCTGTTTTTT.

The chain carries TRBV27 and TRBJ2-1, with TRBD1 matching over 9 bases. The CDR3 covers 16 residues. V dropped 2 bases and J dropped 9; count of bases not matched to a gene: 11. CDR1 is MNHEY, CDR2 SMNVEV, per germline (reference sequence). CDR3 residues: CASSLVSGQGSSEQFF. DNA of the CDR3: TGTGCCAGCAGTTTAGTCTCCGGACAGGGGTCGAGTGAGCAGTTCTTC.

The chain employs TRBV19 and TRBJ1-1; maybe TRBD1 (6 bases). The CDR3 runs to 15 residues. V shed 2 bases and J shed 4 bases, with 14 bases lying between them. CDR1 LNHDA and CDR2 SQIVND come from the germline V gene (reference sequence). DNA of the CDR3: TGTGCCAGTAGTATAACATATCGGACAGCCACTGAAGCTTTCTTT. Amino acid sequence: CASSITYRTATEAFF.

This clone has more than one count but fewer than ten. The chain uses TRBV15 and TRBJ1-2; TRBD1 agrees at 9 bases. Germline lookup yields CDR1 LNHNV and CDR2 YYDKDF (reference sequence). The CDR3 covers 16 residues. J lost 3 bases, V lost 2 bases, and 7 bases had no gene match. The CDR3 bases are TGTGCCACCAGCAGACCATGGACAGGGGCAGACTATGGCTACACCTTC. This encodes CATSRPWTGADYGYTF.

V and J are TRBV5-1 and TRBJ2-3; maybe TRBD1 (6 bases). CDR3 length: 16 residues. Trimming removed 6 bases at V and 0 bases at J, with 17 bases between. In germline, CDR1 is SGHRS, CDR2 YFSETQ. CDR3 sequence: CASTVNTGSSTDTQYF. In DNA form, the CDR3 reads TGCGCCAGCACCGTCAACACAGGGTCTAGCACAGATACGCAGTATTTT.

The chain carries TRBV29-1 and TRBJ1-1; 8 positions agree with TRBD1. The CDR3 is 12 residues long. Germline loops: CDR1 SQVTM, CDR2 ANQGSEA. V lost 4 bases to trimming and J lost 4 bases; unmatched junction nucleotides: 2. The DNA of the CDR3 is TGCAGCGTTGCTACAGGGGGCACTGAAGCTTTCTTT. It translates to CSVATGGTEAFF.

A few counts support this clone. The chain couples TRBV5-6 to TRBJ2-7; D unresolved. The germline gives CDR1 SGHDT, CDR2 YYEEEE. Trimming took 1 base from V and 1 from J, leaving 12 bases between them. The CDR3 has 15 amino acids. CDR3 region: CASSLIYQRSYEQYF. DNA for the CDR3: TGTGCCAGCAGCTTGATTTATCAGAGGTCCTACGAGCAGTACTTC.